In its sample, the clone carrying this T cell receptor beta chain was seen once. The source of the sample is a study of shared clonotypes between healthy human individuals. Generated by immunoSEQ multiplex PCR, the TCRdb table keeps only in-frame clones and is missing some. There are some 1,600,000 clones in the sample; under 99% occur only once, and about 0.4% lies in the top ten. Germline V CDR1 and CDR2: KGHSH, LQKENI. CDR3 length: 17 residues. V shed 3 bases and J shed 0 bases, with 18 bases lying between them. The chain links TRBV18 to TRBJ2-7; D is perhaps TRBD1 (5 bases). Sequenced: naive CD4+ T cells sorted from blood. Specified subset: CD45RA+ positively selected. This clonotype was sampled from a man aged 25-40 years in good health. CDR3 in amino acids: CASSPIGANRHSYEQYF. DNA for the CDR3: TGTGCCAGCTCACCCATAGGGGCGAACCGCCACTCCTACGAGCAGTACTTC. Looking up the rest from reference TRBV18 and TRBJ2-7 gives the full variable domain: NAGVMQNPRHLVRRRGQEARLRCSPMKGHSHVYWYRQLPEEGLKFMVYLQKENIIDESGMPKERFSAEFPKEGPSILRIQQVVRGDSAAYFCASSPIGANRHSYEQYFGPGTRLTVT.